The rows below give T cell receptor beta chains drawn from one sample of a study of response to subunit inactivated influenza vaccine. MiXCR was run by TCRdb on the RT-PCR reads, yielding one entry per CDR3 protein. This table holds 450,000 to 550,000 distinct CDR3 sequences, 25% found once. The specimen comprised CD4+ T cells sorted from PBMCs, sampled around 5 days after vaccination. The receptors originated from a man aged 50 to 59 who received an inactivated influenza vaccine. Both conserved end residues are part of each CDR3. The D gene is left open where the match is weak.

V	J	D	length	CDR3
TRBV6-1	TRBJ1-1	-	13	CASKEVSDTEAFF
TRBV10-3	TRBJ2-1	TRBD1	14	CAISEGTGYNEQFF
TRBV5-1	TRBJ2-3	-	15	CASSLAAKSTDTQYF
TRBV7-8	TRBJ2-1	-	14	CASSSGLSYNEQFF
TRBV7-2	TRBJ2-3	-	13	CASSNRATDTQYF
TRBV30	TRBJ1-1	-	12	CAWSVRRAEAFF
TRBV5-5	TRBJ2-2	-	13	CASRLSRTGELFF
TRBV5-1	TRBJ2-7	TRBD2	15	CASSLAASGKGEQYF
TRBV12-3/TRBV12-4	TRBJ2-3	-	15	CASRRREKWSDTQYF
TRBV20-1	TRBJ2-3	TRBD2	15	CSASFAGEATDTQYF
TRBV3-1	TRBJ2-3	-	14	CASSSSGGADTQYF
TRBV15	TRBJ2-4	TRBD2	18	CATSREGLAVGAKNIQYF
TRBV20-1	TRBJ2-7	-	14	CSAERGSGIYEQYF
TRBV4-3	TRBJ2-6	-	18	CASSQGWSSLSGANVLTF
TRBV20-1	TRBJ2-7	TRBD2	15	CSAREFLAGDYEQYF
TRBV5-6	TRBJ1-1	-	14	CASSFVGGSAEAFF
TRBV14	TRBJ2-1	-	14	CASSQDWVYNEQFF
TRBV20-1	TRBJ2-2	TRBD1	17	CSAKQMTGTYNTGELFF
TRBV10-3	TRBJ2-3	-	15	CAISAGQRSTDTQYF
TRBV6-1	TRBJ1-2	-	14	CASSPHGVDYGYTF
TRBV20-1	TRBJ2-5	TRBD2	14	CSARPGTSGETQYF
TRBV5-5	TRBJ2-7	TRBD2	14	CASSPDGGRDEQYF
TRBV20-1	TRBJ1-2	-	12	CSSLWTGRGYTF
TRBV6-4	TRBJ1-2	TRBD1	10	CASSGTGNTF
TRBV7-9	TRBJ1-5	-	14	CASSSPGPNQPQHF
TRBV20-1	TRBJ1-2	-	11	CSARGVYGYTF
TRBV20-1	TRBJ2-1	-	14	CSARPGPGYNEQFF
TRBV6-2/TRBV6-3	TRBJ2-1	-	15	CASSPVKSSYNEQFF
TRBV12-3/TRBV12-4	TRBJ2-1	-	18	CASSFSFLRGSGGNEQFF
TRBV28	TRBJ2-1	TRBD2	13	CASSLTSGAEQFF
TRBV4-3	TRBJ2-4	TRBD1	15	CASSHSGQGTNIQYF
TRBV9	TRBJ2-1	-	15	CASSASPGLDNEQFF
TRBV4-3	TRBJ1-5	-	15	CASKDQYNSNQPQHF
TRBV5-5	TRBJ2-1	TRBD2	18	CASSSRLAGTSSYNEQFF
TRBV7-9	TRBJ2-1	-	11	CASSLDTGWFF
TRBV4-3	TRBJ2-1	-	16	CASSQSATELYNERFF
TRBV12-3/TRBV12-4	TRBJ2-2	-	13	CASSFWGPGELFF
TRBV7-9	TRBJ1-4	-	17	CASSSWGHHTSTEKLFF
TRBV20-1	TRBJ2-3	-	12	CSARPSTDTQYF
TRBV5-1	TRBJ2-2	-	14	CASSLGPGYGELFF
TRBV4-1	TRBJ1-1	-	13	CASSQGILAEAFF
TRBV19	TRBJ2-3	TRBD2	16	CASSIVASGIGDTQYF
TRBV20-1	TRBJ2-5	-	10	CSAFEETQYF
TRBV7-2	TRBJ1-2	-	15	CASSREGTNRNGYTF
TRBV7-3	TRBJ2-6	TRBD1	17	CASKPETGGSGANVLTF
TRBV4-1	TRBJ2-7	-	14	CASSTRDGAYEQYF
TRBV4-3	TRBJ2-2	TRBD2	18	CASSQDRLAGRNTGELFF